These 4 T cell receptor beta chains were sequenced from one sample in a study of CD8+ T cells in alopecia areata (dated by TCRdb to the late 2010s). Libraries were prepared through the immunoSEQ multiplex PCR assay. For TCR sequencing, RNA was extracted from every sample and reverse transcribed into cDNA to serve as template. TCRdb mirrors the immuneACCESS table, restricted to in-frame sequences. Some clones are absent from its copies; in checked studies, under half trace to an unresolved V gene, and the reason for the others is unknown. Recorded for this sample are about 150,000 clones; 50% to 60% of them occurred a single time. The leading ten clones occupy around 5% of the sample. The sample was CD4+ T cells sorted from blood. The origin of the receptors is a human donor in good health.

This rearrangement joins TRBV27 to TRBJ2-7; D not resolved. Germline V CDR1 and CDR2: MNHEY, SMNVEV (reference sequence). This CDR3 has 14 residues. V was pared by 2 bases and J by 2 bases, with 10 bases between. The CDR3 DNA is TGTGCCAGCAGTTTAAAGGGCGGACCCTACGAGCAGTACTTC. This translates into CASSLKGGPYEQYF.

The rearrangement links TRBV4-1 to TRBJ2-2, with D perhaps being TRBD1 or TRBD2 (5 bases each). The V gene lost 0 bases and the J gene lost 0 bases, with 17 bases spanning the gap. The CDR3 loop spans 19 amino acids. Germline V gives CDR1 MGHRA, CDR2 YSYEKL. This CDR3 reads CASSQDLRRGATNTGELFF. CDR3 DNA sequence: TGCGCCAGCAGCCAAGATCTACGTAGAGGGGCAACGAACACCGGGGAGCTGTTTTTT.

The chain employs TRBV2 and TRBJ1-1; D remains unclear. Per germline, CDR1 SNHLY and CDR2 FYNNEI. This CDR3 is 12 amino acids long. Trimming took 0 bases from V and 1 from J, leaving 0 bases between them. The DNA for the CDR3 is TGTGCCAGCAGTGAAGCGAACACTGAAGCTTTCTTT. This codes for CASSEANTEAFF.

This chain links TRBV7-9 with TRBJ2-5; D remains ambiguous. Trimming took off 3 bases at V and 9 bases at J, with 23 bases between the two ends. Germline lookup yields CDR1 SEHNR and CDR2 FQNEAQ (reference sequence). This CDR3 is built from 16 residues. The CDR3 DNA reads as TGTGCCAGCAGCTTTAATCCCTTGGCGGAACAAGAAGCCCAGTACTTC. Translating it yields CASSFNPLAEQEAQYF.